The 21 T cell receptor beta chains below were found in one sample sequenced in a study of blood T cell repertoires in COVID-19. TCRdb keeps only in-frame clones here, not all; method: immunoSEQ multiplex PCR. This table holds about 140,000 clones, approximately 80% found once. Specimen: PBMCs or T cells enriched from blood (not recorded which). The receptor set was obtained from a middle-aged woman who had recovered from COVID-19.

This rearrangement joins TRBV19 to TRBJ1-6; 7 bases line up with TRBD1. The CDR3 length is 14 residues. Germline V lookup: CDR1 LNHDA, CDR2 SQIVND (reference sequence). V lost 6 bases, J lost 7 bases, and 6 bases stayed unmatched. CDR3 residues: CASRPGTENSPLHF. The CDR3 DNA is TGTGCCAGTAGACCCGGGACAGAGAATTCACCCCTCCACTTT.

The chain uses TRBV5-4 and TRBJ2-7; no definite D call. Trimming took 0 bases from V and 1 from J, leaving 14 bases between them. This CDR3 is built from 16 residues. The germline CDR1 and CDR2 sequences are SGHNT and YYREEE (reference sequence). The CDR3 reads CASSLDGGSVSYEQYF. The CDR3 DNA reads as TGTGCCAGCAGCTTGGACGGCGGTTCCGTTTCCTACGAGCAGTACTTC.

The chain employs TRBV5-1 and TRBJ1-4; a possible D gene is TRBD1 (5 bases). Trimming stripped 4 bases from V and 7 bases from J, with 14 bases between. The germline V gene encodes CDR1 SGHRS and CDR2 YFSETQ. The CDR3 is 14 amino acids. CDR3 loop: CASSPRDSAEKLFF. The DNA for the CDR3 is TGCGCCAGCAGCCCCCGGGACTCGGCTGAAAAACTGTTTTTT.

The chain has TRBV4-1 and TRBJ2-1; TRBD2 is a possible D gene (7 bases). Germline assignment: CDR1 MGHRA and CDR2 YSYEKL. Trimming pared 6 bases from V and 8 bases from J, leaving 20 bases between. The CDR3 contains 15 residues. CDR3: CASRSPGGPTDEQFF. The CDR3 coding sequence is TGCGCCAGCAGGTCCCCGGGGGGCCCCACGGATGAGCAGTTCTTC.

The rearrangement links TRBV19 to TRBJ2-5, with 7 positions matching TRBD2. The germline V gene encodes CDR1 LNHDA and CDR2 SQIVND (reference sequence). The CDR3 is made up of 15 amino acids. The trim removed 6 bases at V and 10 bases at J, leaving 17 bases unmatched. CDR3: CASRSSSGVRGDQYF. DNA of the CDR3: TGTGCCAGTAGATCCTCCTCCGGGGTCCGGGGGGACCAGTACTTC.

For the CDR3, the DNA is TGTGCCAGCACAGTCAACAGGGCTAGCTCTGGAAACACCATATATTTT. Protein sequence: CASTVNRASSGNTIYF. The chain is built from TRBV18 and TRBJ1-3, with a tentative D call TRBD1 (6 bases). The CDR3 runs to 16 residues. The V gene's germline CDR1 is KGHSH and CDR2 LQKENI. Trimming removed 8 bases at V and 0 bases at J, with 17 bases between.

This clone showed up just a few times. The genes are TRBV7-9 and TRBJ2-3; 9 bases are a match to TRBD2. Losses at the gene ends were 1 base for V and 1 base for J; bases not matched to a gene: 3. The CDR3 contains 16 residues. Per germline, CDR1 SEHNR and CDR2 FQNEAQ (reference sequence). The CDR3 here is CASSLDRLAGTDTQYF. The CDR3 bases are TGTGCCAGCAGCTTAGATAGACTAGCGGGCACAGATACGCAGTATTTT.

V usage is TRBV5-4 and J usage is TRBJ2-1; 7 bases match TRBD2. CDR1 and CDR2 (germline): SGHNT, YYREEE (reference sequence). The CDR3 is 13 amino acids. J was trimmed by 9 bases and V by 6 bases; bases with no gene match: 9. This chain's CDR3 is CASTTSGEGEQFF. The CDR3 DNA is TGTGCCAGCACCACGAGCGGGGAAGGTGAGCAGTTCTTC.

V and J are TRBV9 and TRBJ1-1; TRBD1 agrees at 10 bases. The CDR3 is 15 amino acids. J gave up 0 bases and V 4 bases, and 3 bases lay outside the gene matches. Germline CDR1 reads SGDLS; CDR2 reads YYNGEE. CDR3 sequence reads: CASSMTGGLNTEAFF. The CDR3 region has the DNA TGTGCCAGCAGCATGACAGGGGGCCTGAACACTGAAGCTTTCTTT.

The CDR3 protein is CASTEMQGYYGYTF. CDR3 DNA: TGTGCCAGTACCGAGATGCAGGGGTACTATGGCTACACCTTC. This chain uses TRBV19 with TRBJ1-2; weak D call: TRBD1 (6 bases). The V and J ends lost 7 bases and 3 bases respectively, with 15 bases between them. CDR3 length: 14 amino acids. Germline assignment: CDR1 LNHDA and CDR2 SQIVND (reference sequence).

V gene TRBV6-5 combines with J gene TRBJ2-7, with TRBD1 matching over 9 bases. V shed 8 bases and J 2 bases; nucleotides not matched to a gene: 4. Germline CDR1 and CDR2: MNHEY and SVGAGI. The CDR3 runs 13 residues. In DNA form, the CDR3 reads TGTGCCAGCGCTGGACAGGGGACCTACGAGCAGTACTTC. Its protein is CASAGQGTYEQYF.

With regard to this clone: Compared with germline, one end of the junction differs, possibly owing to a read error. The CDR3 reads CASSVEGALQPQHF. Written as DNA, the CDR3 is TGTGCCAGCAGCGTAGAGGGGGCGCTCCAGCCCCAGCATTTT. The chain joins TRBV11-2 to TRBJ1-5, with 7 bases matching TRBD1. Germline CDR1 reads SGHAT; CDR2 reads FQNNGV. This CDR3 spans 14 amino acids.

The chain uses TRBV27 and TRBJ2-7, with 10 bases matching TRBD2. Unmatched junction bases numbered 5, after V lost 0 bases and J lost 6 bases. This CDR3 spans 15 amino acids. Germline lookup yields CDR1 MNHEY and CDR2 SMNVEV (reference sequence). CDR3 bases: TGTGCCAGCAGTTTATCGGGCAGCGGGAGGGTCGAGCAGTACTTC. Translating it yields CASSLSGSGRVEQYF.

The rearrangement links TRBV7-3 to TRBJ1-1, with D possibly matching TRBD1 (5 bases). This CDR3 comprises 14 residues. Trimming removed 6 bases from V and 3 bases from J, with 14 bases in between. Germline values: CDR1 SGHTA, CDR2 FQGTGA. CDR3 sequence: CASSAGGVDTEAFF. Here the CDR3 DNA reads TGTGCCAGCAGTGCCGGGGGGGTTGACACTGAAGCTTTCTTT.

The rearrangement joins TRBV10-3 to TRBJ2-5, with 10 bases fitting TRBD1. Trimming removed 2 bases from V and 4 bases from J; junction bases left unmatched: 13. The germline CDR1 and CDR2 sequences are ENHRY and SYGVKD. The CDR3 covers 18 residues. DNA for the CDR3: TGTGCCATCAGTGAGCCGGACAACGGACAGGGGGAGGGAGAGACCCAGTACTTC. Amino acid sequence: CAISEPDNGQGEGETQYF.

The chain joins TRBV2 to TRBJ1-1; 9 nucleotides align to TRBD1. J lost 0 bases, V lost 6 bases, and 8 bases had no gene match. The V gene's germline CDR1 is SNHLY and CDR2 FYNNEI. The CDR3 contains 16 residues. The DNA for the CDR3 is TGTGCCAGCAGGGGGACAGGGACGATTCTGAACACTGAAGCTTTCTTT. The encoded protein is CASRGTGTILNTEAFF.

The chain couples TRBV2 to TRBJ2-6, with D perhaps TRBD2 (5 bases). Germline values: CDR1 SNHLY, CDR2 FYNNEI. The germline V and J ends were trimmed by 1 base and 1 base, with 5 bases remaining between them. This CDR3 contains 15 residues. The DNA of the CDR3 is TGTGCCAGCAGTGAAGGGGAGTCTGGGGCCAACGTCCTGACTTTC. The encoded protein is CASSEGESGANVLTF.

V usage is TRBV5-1 and J usage is TRBJ1-1, with a possible D match to TRBD1 (5 bases). This CDR3 comprises 13 residues. Trimming pared 0 bases from V and 11 bases from J, leaving 14 bases between. Germline V CDR1 and CDR2: SGHRS, YFSETQ. CDR3 bases: TGCGCCAGCAGCTTGGACGGGGGAGTGGACGCTTTCTTT. It specifies CASSLDGGVDAFF.

The chain combines TRBV7-8 with TRBJ2-5, with D perhaps matching TRBD2 (6 bases). The CDR3 is made up of 14 amino acids. Germline lookup yields CDR1 SGHVS and CDR2 FQNEAQ. V shed 5 bases and J shed 4 bases, with 14 bases lying between them. In nucleotides, the CDR3 is TGTGCCAGCAGCCCAGGCCCCGGGGGAGAGACCCAGTACTTC. Encoded protein: CASSPGPGGETQYF. The whole variable domain, remainder taken from reference TRBV7-8 and TRBJ2-5, is GAGVSQSPRYKVAKRGQDVALRCDPISGHVSLFWYQQALGQGPEFLTYFQNEAQLDKSGLPSDRFFAERPEGSVSTLKIQRTQQEDSAVYLCASSPGPGGETQYFGPGTRLLVL.

The CDR3 loop is CASSYTGNWEEKLFF. CDR3 nucleotide sequence: TGCGCCAGCAGCTACACAGGGAATTGGGAGGAAAAACTGTTTTTT. V and J are TRBV5-1 and TRBJ1-4; TRBD1 is a possible D gene (6 bases). V was pared by 3 bases and J by 8 bases, with 17 bases between. The CDR3 spans 15 residues. Germline assignment: CDR1 SGHRS and CDR2 YFSETQ. The variable domain in full, with the rest retrieved from reference TRBV5-1 and TRBJ1-4, is KAGVTQTPRYLIKTRGQQVTLSCSPISGHRSVSWYQQTPGQGLQFLFEYFSETQRNKGNFPGRFSGRQFSNSRSEMNVSTLELGDSALYLCASSYTGNWEEKLFFGSGTQLSVL.

This chain uses TRBV2 with TRBJ2-1; 7 bases are shared with TRBD1. Germline loops: CDR1 SNHLY, CDR2 FYNNEI. This CDR3 has 13 residues. With 6 bases clipped from V and 7 bases from J, the junction kept 6 bases outside the gene matches. CDR3 loop: CASREDRFNEQFF. The CDR3, as DNA: TGTGCCAGCAGGGAGGACAGGTTTAATGAGCAGTTCTTC.